Below are 18 T cell receptor beta chains sequenced from a single sample in a study of shared clonotypes between healthy human individuals. Sequencing was performed with immunoSEQ multiplex PCR; in TCRdb, only in-frame clones are kept and a portion is missing. The repertoire consists of 2,100,000 or so clones, with approximately 96% occurring once and the leading ten covering approximately 0.13%. Sequenced material: naive CD4+ T cells sorted from blood. Subset reported: CD45RA+ positively selected. The source is a man aged 18 to 30 in good health.

V is TRBV10-3 and J is TRBJ1-6; 7 bases map to TRBD1. The J segment lost 6 bases and the V segment lost 6 bases, leaving 8 bases of the junction unmatched. Germline V gene data show CDR1 as ENHRY and CDR2 as SYGVKD. The CDR3 spans 15 residues. CDR3 nucleotide sequence: TGTGCCATCAGCGCAGGACAGGACGGTAATTCACCCCTCCACTTT. This codes for CAISAGQDGNSPLHF.

The rearrangement joins TRBV11-2 to TRBJ2-1, with 10 bases that match TRBD2. The CDR3 loop spans 16 amino acids. Germline lookup yields CDR1 SGHAT and CDR2 FQNNGV. V lost 1 base, J lost 7 bases, and 7 bases stayed unmatched. Here the CDR3 reads CASSLVSGRAGNEQFF. The CDR3 nucleotides read TGTGCCAGCAGCTTAGTGAGCGGGAGGGCCGGGAATGAGCAGTTCTTC. The complete variable domain, with remaining parts taken from reference TRBV11-2 and TRBJ2-1, reads EAGVAQSPRYKIIEKRQSVAFWCNPISGHATLYWYQQILGQGPKLLIQFQNNGVVDDSQLPKDRFSAERLKGVDSTLKIQPAKLEDSAVYLCASSLVSGRAGNEQFFGPGTRLTVL.

The chain recombines TRBV28 with TRBJ1-2; D may be TRBD1 (5 bases). From germline, CDR1 is MDHEN and CDR2 SYDVKM. V was trimmed by 6 bases and J by 4 bases, leaving 18 bases between them. CDR3 length: 15 residues. This CDR3 reads CASSVTSGLIYGYTF. The CDR3 coding sequence is TGTGCCAGCAGCGTAACTTCGGGACTGATCTATGGCTACACCTTC.

The CDR3 protein is CASSVGAGGTGASRETQYF. CDR3 nucleotide sequence: TGTGCCAGCAGCGTAGGGGCAGGGGGGACAGGGGCCTCCCGAGAGACCCAGTACTTC. This chain joins TRBV9 and TRBJ2-5, with 10 bases identical to TRBD1. Germline CDR1 is SGDLS and CDR2 is YYNGEE. CDR3 length equals 19 residues. After removal of 0 bases from V and 4 bases from J, the junction contained 15 bases not matched to a gene.

The rearrangement joins TRBV28 to TRBJ1-2; D is undetermined. V lost 6 bases, J lost 4 bases, and 6 bases lay in between. From germline, CDR1 is MDHEN and CDR2 SYDVKM. The CDR3 is 11 residues long. The CDR3 sequence: CASSYPYGYTF. The CDR3 bases are TGTGCCAGCAGCTACCCCTATGGCTACACCTTC.

The chain couples TRBV2 to TRBJ1-2; 7 nucleotides align to TRBD1. Unmatched junction bases numbered 10, after V lost 2 bases and J lost 4 bases. The CDR3 runs 16 residues. Germline V gene lookup returns CDR1 SNHLY and CDR2 FYNNEI. The CDR3 reads CASSEYNTGVGYGYTF. As DNA, the CDR3 is TGTGCCAGCAGTGAATATAACACAGGGGTAGGCTATGGCTACACCTTC.

This clone appeared a single time. The rearrangement links TRBV15 to TRBJ2-5; D gene uncertain. Trimming removed 0 bases from V and 3 bases from J, with 5 bases in between. Per germline, CDR1 LNHNV and CDR2 YYDKDF (reference sequence). The CDR3 is 13 residues long. In nucleotides, the CDR3 is TGTGCCACCAGCAGAGACGGTAAAGAGACCCAGTACTTC. Residues: CATSRDGKETQYF.

The genes are TRBV7-2 and TRBJ1-5; 8 positions agree with TRBD1. Trimming at V came to 5 bases and at J to 1 base, leaving 7 bases not matched to a gene. The CDR3 runs to 16 residues. Germline V gene lookup returns CDR1 SGHTA and CDR2 FQGNSA. As DNA, the CDR3 is TGTGCCAGCAGCCTTAACAGGGGGTCGAGCAATCAGCCCCAGCATTTT. Translating it yields CASSLNRGSSNQPQHF.

The rearrangement links TRBV27 to TRBJ1-4, with TRBD1 matching over 9 bases. The CDR3 is 14 residues long. Looked up from germline, CDR1 is MNHEY and CDR2 is SMNVEV (reference sequence). V shed 9 bases, J shed 6 bases, and the junction held 8 bases outside the gene matches. CDR3: CASTGTGTDEKLFF. CDR3 bases: TGTGCCAGTACGGGGACAGGGACAGATGAAAAACTGTTTTTT.

Only one count was recorded for this clone. The rearrangement uses TRBV19 and TRBJ2-3, with 9 bases fitting TRBD1. Germline V gene lookup returns CDR1 LNHDA and CDR2 SQIVND (reference sequence). J was trimmed by 3 bases and V by 3 bases; bases with no gene match: 4. There are 15 residues in the CDR3. The CDR3, as DNA: TGTGCCAGTAGTATCGGACAGGGGTTGACAGATACGCAGTATTTT. This sequence encodes CASSIGQGLTDTQYF.

The chain recombines TRBV6-6 with TRBJ2-7; 8 bases match TRBD1. Per the germline V gene, CDR1 is MNHNY and CDR2 is SVGAGI (reference sequence). V lost 10 bases to trimming and J lost 3 bases; unmatched junction nucleotides: 17. The CDR3 covers 16 residues. The CDR3 sequence: CATNGAGQGRNYEQYF. CDR3 DNA sequence: TGTGCCACCAACGGGGCAGGACAGGGCAGAAACTACGAGCAGTACTTC.

This rearrangement joins TRBV19 to TRBJ1-1, with 7 bases that match TRBD1. Germline assignment: CDR1 LNHDA and CDR2 SQIVND (reference sequence). The CDR3 totals 15 residues. The V segment lost 9 bases and the J segment 3 bases; nucleotides outside the gene matches: 13. The CDR3 is CARISAGGSDTEAFF. The CDR3 DNA reads as TGTGCCAGGATATCGGCAGGGGGGTCGGACACTGAAGCTTTCTTT.

In the case of this clone: The same CDR3 is also encoded by other DNA sequences in this sample. The J gene is TRBJ1-1, the V gene TRBV29-1; D perhaps matches TRBD1 (6 bases). This CDR3 has 11 residues. Germline CDR1 SQVTM, CDR2 ANQGSEA. V was clipped by 4 bases and J by 5 bases, with 8 bases between them. The CDR3 loop reads CSVGRGTEAFF. CDR3 bases: TGCAGCGTTGGCAGGGGAACTGAAGCTTTCTTT. Supplemented by reference TRBV29-1 and TRBJ1-1, the full variable domain reads SAVISQKPSRDICQRGTSLTIQCQVDSQVTMMFWYRQQPGQSLTLIATANQGSEATYESGFVIDKFPISRPNLTFSTLTVSNMSPEDSSIYLCSVGRGTEAFFGQGTRLTVV.

V usage is TRBV11-2 and J usage is TRBJ1-5, with a possible D match to TRBD1 (5 bases). Trimming pared 5 bases from V and 0 bases from J, leaving 20 bases between. Germline V gene data show CDR1 as SGHAT and CDR2 as FQNNGV. This CDR3 has 18 residues. CDR3 in amino acids: CASSIRGRGGSSNQPQHF. The CDR3 bases are TGTGCCAGCAGCATCCGTGGGAGGGGCGGGAGTAGCAATCAGCCCCAGCATTTT.

This chain links TRBV6-1 with TRBJ2-5; D is perhaps TRBD2 (5 bases). The CDR3 totals 14 residues. In germline, CDR1 is MNHNS, CDR2 SASEGT. V was pared by 8 bases and J by 1 base, with 14 bases between. The CDR3 sequence: CASLRDNTQETQYF. In DNA, the CDR3 is TGTGCCAGCCTCCGGGATAATACCCAAGAGACCCAGTACTTC.

The V gene is TRBV7-2, the J gene TRBJ2-2; no firm D call. The CDR3 is 15 residues long. Trimming took 1 base from V and 0 from J, leaving 6 bases between them. Per the germline V gene, CDR1 is SGHTA and CDR2 is FQGNSA. The CDR3 protein is CASSLVAPNTGELFF. The CDR3, as DNA: TGTGCCAGCAGCTTAGTCGCGCCGAACACCGGGGAGCTGTTTTTT.

V gene TRBV5-1 combines with J gene TRBJ2-7; 8 nucleotides match TRBD2. The CDR3 has 14 residues. V lost 7 bases, J lost 0 bases, and 6 bases stayed unmatched. Germline CDR1 is SGHRS and CDR2 is YFSETQ. The CDR3 reads CASATSGLSYEQYF. The CDR3 DNA reads TGCGCCAGCGCTACTAGCGGCCTCTCCTACGAGCAGTACTTC.

In the case of this clone: Other DNA sequences in this specimen translate into the identical CDR3. The rearrangement uses TRBV11-2 and TRBJ2-1; D ambiguous. The CDR3 is 11 residues long. V lost 2 bases and J 6 bases, leaving 2 bases between the germline ends. Per the germline V gene, CDR1 is SGHAT and CDR2 is FQNNGV. CDR3 amino acids: CASSLLNEQFF. The DNA of the CDR3 is TGTGCCAGCAGCTTACTCAATGAGCAGTTCTTC.